This is a list of T cell receptor beta chains from one sample in a study of cytotoxic CD8 clonotypes in ibrutinib-treated CLL. Here immunoSEQ multiplex PCR was the method, and the copy in TCRdb shows in-frame clones only, minus some. The sample has about 130,000 clones, 70% to 90% seen once; the top ten hold 2% to 2.5%. Sequenced material: PBMCs, taken after 24 months of ibrutinib treatment. Receptors were obtained from a human donor with chronic lymphocytic leukemia. Both conserved end residues are part of each CDR3. Each record gives: V gene, J gene, CDR3 protein.

>TRBV7-3|TRBJ1-1
CASSLRGVRQGRITEAFF
>TRBV6-5|TRBJ2-1
CASRADIGYEQFF
>TRBV28|TRBJ1-2
CASSRGQNYGYTF
>TRBV4-3|TRBJ2-1
CASSQDSVAGAREQFF
>TRBV7-9|TRBJ2-7
CASSWGTGTISYEQYF
>TRBV7-9|TRBJ2-7
CASSSSDRGTYEQYF
>TRBV28|TRBJ1-3
CASSPQTLSGNTIYF
>TRBV18|TRBJ1-2
CASSPPQGLPYGYTF
>TRBV28|TRBJ2-7
CASSVLGYEQYF
>TRBV27|TRBJ2-7
CASSPDRGLSEQYF
>TRBV7-2|TRBJ2-1
CASSLEHNEQFF